The 2 T cell receptor beta chains below come from one sample, sequenced in a study of T cell responses to AZD1222 COVID-19 vaccine listed by TCRdb under 2021. Receptors were amplified or captured by the immunoSEQ multiplex PCR assay. Entries here come from immuneACCESS through TCRdb and include only in-frame sequences with V and J called. Some clones fail to appear in such tables; in the studies checked, an unresolved V gene covers under half of the shortfall, and the cause of the remainder is unknown. The sample table records about 44,000 clones; around 82% of these occur just once. The top ten clones comprise approximately 4% of the sample. In light of the paper, this sample's time point label describes: baseline before first vaccination. This sample comprised peripheral blood, obtained on day 0 of AZD1222 vaccination. These receptors all stem from an adult in good health.

V usage is TRBV7-8 and J usage is TRBJ2-7; D may correspond to TRBD1 or TRBD2 (5 bases each). CDR1 and CDR2 (germline): SGHVS, FQNEAQ. This CDR3 is built from 16 residues. Deletions cut 5 bases from V and 3 bases from J, with 20 bases between. CDR3 region: CASSPARDAGFYEQYF. Here the CDR3 DNA reads TGTGCCAGCAGCCCCGCCCGGGACGCAGGCTTCTACGAGCAGTACTTC.

V and J are TRBV6-5 and TRBJ1-2, with TRBD1 as a possible D gene (5 bases). Germline V gene data show CDR1 as MNHEY and CDR2 as SVGAGI. This CDR3 region has 14 residues. V lost 6 bases and J lost 1, with 12 bases in between. Written as DNA, the CDR3 is TGTGCCAGCAGGTCATCCAGGGTTAACTATGGCTACACCTTC. Protein: CASRSSRVNYGYTF.